The 8 T cell receptor beta chains presented below share a single source sample, sequenced in a study of blood T cell repertoires in COVID-19. The table came from immunoSEQ multiplex PCR; TCRdb's copy has only in-frame clones and leaves some out. Counted here are around 130,000 clones, roughly 90% occurring once; the ten biggest clones make up 2% to 2.5%. The sample was peripheral blood. These receptor sequences come from a man between 65 and 85 years old with active COVID-19.

V is TRBV7-2 and J is TRBJ1-3; D is ambiguous. V was clipped by 3 bases and J by 5 bases, with 11 bases between them. Germline CDR1 SGHTA, CDR2 FQGNSA. The CDR3 consists of 14 residues. CDR3 sequence (DNA): TGTGCCAGCAGCTTGACCAGGTTGCGAAACACCATATATTTT. Protein sequence: CASSLTRLRNTIYF.

The chain combines TRBV5-1 with TRBJ2-2, with a weak D call TRBD1 (6 bases). This CDR3 has 13 amino acids. V gave up 1 base and J gave up 10 bases, with 11 bases separating them. The germline gives CDR1 SGHRS, CDR2 YFSETQ. In DNA form, the CDR3 reads TGCGCCAGCAGCTTGTCAGGGGCCGAGGAGCTGTTTTTT. The encoded protein is CASSLSGAEELFF. Full variable domain (rest looked up from reference TRBV5-1 and TRBJ2-2): KAGVTQTPRYLIKTRGQQVTLSCSPISGHRSVSWYQQTPGQGLQFLFEYFSETQRNKGNFPGRFSGRQFSNSRSEMNVSTLELGDSALYLCASSLSGAEELFFGEGSRLTVL.

The chain links TRBV7-2 to TRBJ2-2; 12 bases align to TRBD2. The V segment lost 1 base and the J segment 2 bases; nucleotides outside the gene matches: 5. The CDR3 runs 18 residues. In germline, CDR1 is SGHTA, CDR2 FQGNSA. The CDR3 sequence: CASSLGASGRVNTGELFF. The CDR3 nucleotides are TGTGCCAGCAGCTTAGGAGCTAGCGGGAGGGTTAACACCGGGGAGCTGTTTTTT.

This clone was seen once. This sequence joins TRBV29-1 and TRBJ2-3, with D perhaps matching TRBD2 (6 bases). The CDR3 length is 13 residues. The germline CDR1 and CDR2 sequences are SQVTM and ANQGSEA. The V gene lost 7 bases and the J gene lost 2 bases, with 13 bases spanning the gap. DNA for the CDR3: TGCAGCGCTGGGGCGGGATCCACAGATACGCAGTATTTT. Translated: CSAGAGSTDTQYF.

The genes are TRBV4-3 and TRBJ2-3; possibly TRBD2 for D (6 bases). Between the trimmed V and J ends, which lost 1 base and 1 base, there was a span of 9 bases. Per germline, CDR1 LGHNA and CDR2 YSLEER. The CDR3 is made up of 15 amino acids. The CDR3 spells CASSQASARTDTQYF. CDR3 bases: TGCGCCAGCAGCCAAGCTAGCGCCCGCACAGATACGCAGTATTTT.

This chain connects TRBV5-1 to TRBJ2-7, with 7 bases identical to TRBD1. Germline V gives CDR1 SGHRS, CDR2 YFSETQ. The CDR3 runs to 15 residues. J was trimmed by 2 bases and V by 0 bases; bases with no gene match: 5. The CDR3 coding sequence is TGCGCCAGCAGCTTGGGCGACAGGGTGGCCTACGAGCAGTACTTC. Its protein is CASSLGDRVAYEQYF.

V usage is TRBV20-1 and J usage is TRBJ2-7; TRBD1 matches 7 bases. This CDR3 has 15 residues. In germline, CDR1 is DFQATT, CDR2 SNEGSKA (reference sequence). V was pared by 3 bases and J by 2 bases, with 10 bases of the junction left unmatched. The CDR3 bases are TGCAGTGCTAGTCAATCCGGGACAGCGGCCTACGAGCAGTACTTC. It yields the protein CSASQSGTAAYEQYF.

This rearrangement joins TRBV24-1 to TRBJ2-3; 8 nucleotides align to TRBD2. This CDR3 contains 17 residues. Germline-derived CDR1 and CDR2 are KGHDR and SFDVKD. The trim removed 4 bases at V and 6 bases at J, leaving 14 bases unmatched. CDR3 coding DNA: TGTGCCACCAGTGACAGGGGTACTAGCGGCGAGGGGGATACGCAGTATTTT. Amino acids: CATSDRGTSGEGDTQYF.